What follows are 9 T cell receptor beta chains derived from one specimen sequenced in a study of T cell responses to AZD1222 COVID-19 vaccine. Sequencing was performed with immunoSEQ multiplex PCR; in TCRdb, only in-frame clones are kept and a portion is missing. This table holds 150,000 to 200,000 clones, approximately 87% found once. The sequencing used peripheral blood, collected on day 0 of MenACWY control vaccination. The receptors were sampled from an adult in good health.

This clone was detected ten times or more. The same CDR3 arises from other DNA sequences in this sample as well. This chain connects TRBV2 to TRBJ1-1; 7 positions match TRBD1. The CDR3 spans 13 residues. Germline V gene sequence: CDR1 SNHLY, CDR2 FYNNEI. Unmatched junction bases numbered 0, after V lost 4 bases and J lost 1 base. The CDR3 is CASSGQGNTEAFF. The CDR3 region has the DNA TGTGCCAGCAGTGGACAGGGGAACACTGAAGCTTTCTTT.

This rearrangement joins TRBV4-1 to TRBJ1-6, with 9 bases that match TRBD1. CDR1 is MGHRA and CDR2 is YSYEKL in the germline V gene. There are 14 residues in the CDR3. The junction had 3 bases not matched to a gene; V was cut back by 3 bases and J by 9 bases. The CDR3 DNA follows: TGCGCCAGCAGCCAGACAGGGGGAGTTTCACCCCTCCACTTT. Its translation is CASSQTGGVSPLHF.

The rearrangement links TRBV19 to TRBJ2-7, with TRBD2 identical over 9 bases. The CDR3 sequence is 13 residues long. V shed 5 bases and J 5 bases; nucleotides not matched to a gene: 4. CDR1 is LNHDA and CDR2 is SQIVND in the germline V gene (reference sequence). CDR3 protein: CASSPEREDEQYF. CDR3 bases: TGTGCCAGTAGTCCCGAGCGGGAGGACGAGCAGTACTTC.

The chain employs TRBV7-2 and TRBJ2-5; tentatively, D is TRBD1 (6 bases). V was pared by 8 bases and J by 2 bases, with 15 bases between. This CDR3 spans 14 amino acids. The germline V gene has CDR1 SGHTA and CDR2 FQGNSA. CDR3 sequence: CASDPERGQETQYF. CDR3 DNA: TGTGCCAGCGACCCGGAAAGGGGGCAAGAGACCCAGTACTTC.

The J gene is TRBJ2-2, the V gene TRBV4-2, with D perhaps TRBD1 or TRBD2 (5 bases each). The CDR3 extends over 17 amino acids. CDR1 is LGHNA and CDR2 is YNFKEQ in the germline V gene. V gave up 3 bases and J gave up 2 bases, with 16 bases separating them. The CDR3 region has the DNA TGTGCCAGCAGCCACGAGCCCCGGGGCGTAAACACCGGGGAGCTGTTTTTT. Translated: CASSHEPRGVNTGELFF.

The V and J genes are TRBV27 and TRBJ2-5; D is unresolved. Trimming took 3 bases from V and 4 from J, leaving 6 bases between them. The CDR3 covers 12 residues. Germline lookup yields CDR1 MNHEY and CDR2 SMNVEV (reference sequence). CDR3 in amino acids: CASSLRVETQYF. CDR3 nucleotide sequence: TGTGCCAGCAGTTTGCGCGTAGAGACCCAGTACTTC.

V gene TRBV7-9 combines with J gene TRBJ2-1, with TRBD2 identical over 12 bases. CDR1 is SEHNR, CDR2 FQNEAQ, per germline (reference sequence). The V segment lost 3 bases and the J segment 3 bases; nucleotides outside the gene matches: 6. The CDR3 sequence is 17 residues long. CDR3 coding DNA: TGTGCCAGCAGCTTGGGTGGACTAGCGGGGCACTACAATGAGCAGTTCTTC. It specifies CASSLGGLAGHYNEQFF.

The V and J genes are TRBV27 and TRBJ2-1; the D gene is possibly TRBD2 (6 bases). Trimming removed 6 bases from V and 1 base from J, with 16 bases in between. The CDR3 has 16 amino acids. Germline V gene lookup returns CDR1 MNHEY and CDR2 SMNVEV (reference sequence). CDR3 bases: TGTGCCAGCAGCCAACTAGCCCACCCTTCCTACAATGAGCAGTTCTTC. Translated: CASSQLAHPSYNEQFF.

V is TRBV21-1 and J is TRBJ2-7; the table names TRBD2, a call not compared with the DNA. TRBV21-1 is flagged as a pseudogene. CDR3 length: 16 amino acids. For the CDR3, the DNA is TGTGCCAGCAGCATAAGCGGCGGGAGGGCCAAGTACGAGCAGTACTTC. Translated, it gives CASSISGGRAKYEQYF.